This passage covers 4 T cell receptor beta chains from one sample sequenced in a study of tumour-infiltrating T cells in Burkitt lymphoma. The protocol was immunoSEQ multiplex PCR, while the TCRdb copy is restricted to in-frame clones and leaves out a portion. Among 5,000 or so clones listed, about 22% were seen once. Material: tumor tissue. These receptors came from a human donor with diffuse large B-cell lymphoma.

V usage is TRBV7-8 and J usage is TRBJ1-1; TRBD1 aligns across 8 bases. Germline CDR1 SGHVS, CDR2 FQNEAQ. CDR3 length: 17 amino acids. J was trimmed by 3 bases and V by 1 base; bases with no gene match: 10. The CDR3 loop is CASSLERRGQGDTEAFF. The CDR3, as DNA: TGTGCCAGCAGCTTAGAACGCAGGGGGCAGGGGGACACTGAAGCTTTCTTT.

This clone was counted a few times. The chain carries TRBV5-8 and TRBJ2-4; no clear D gene. The germline CDR1 and CDR2 sequences are SGHTS and YDEGEE. The CDR3 length is 15 residues. The V end was cut by 0 bases, the J end by 11 bases, with 18 bases between. CDR3 sequence: CASSLAHQSIGVQYF. For the CDR3, the DNA is TGTGCCAGCAGCTTGGCGCATCAATCCATAGGCGTTCAGTACTTC.

This clone is labeled large. The chain links TRBV4-1 to TRBJ1-1; no firm D call. This CDR3 comprises 14 residues. Germline values: CDR1 MGHRA, CDR2 YSYEKL. The ends were cut back, 2 bases at V and 2 bases at J, with 9 bases in the middle. The CDR3 coding sequence is TGCGCCAGCAGCCAACTTGATTCTAACACTGAAGCTTTCTTT. It translates to CASSQLDSNTEAFF.

The CDR3 region has the DNA TGTGCCAGCAGTCAAAGCAACTATGGCTACACCTTC. It codes for CASSQSNYGYTF. The chain carries TRBV28 and TRBJ1-2; no clear D. Per germline, CDR1 MDHEN and CDR2 SYDVKM. The CDR3 is 12 amino acids. V was pared by 5 bases and J by 2 bases, with 6 bases between.